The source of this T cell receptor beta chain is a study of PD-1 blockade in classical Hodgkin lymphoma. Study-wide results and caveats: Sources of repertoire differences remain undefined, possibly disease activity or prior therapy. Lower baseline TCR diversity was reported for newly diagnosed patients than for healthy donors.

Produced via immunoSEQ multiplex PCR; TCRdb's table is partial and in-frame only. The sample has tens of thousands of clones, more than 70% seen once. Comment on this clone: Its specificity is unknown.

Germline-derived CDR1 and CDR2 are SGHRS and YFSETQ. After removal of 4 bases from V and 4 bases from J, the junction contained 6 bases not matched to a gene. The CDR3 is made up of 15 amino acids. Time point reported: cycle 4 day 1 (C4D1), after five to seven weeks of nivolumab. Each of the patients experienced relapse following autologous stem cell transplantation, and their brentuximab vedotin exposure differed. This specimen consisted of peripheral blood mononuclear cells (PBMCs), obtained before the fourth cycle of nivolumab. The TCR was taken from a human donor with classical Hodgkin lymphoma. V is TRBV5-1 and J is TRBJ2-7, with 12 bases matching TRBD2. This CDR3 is CASSPVTSGGYEQYF. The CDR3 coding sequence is TGCGCCAGCAGCCCGGTGACTAGCGGGGGTTACGAGCAGTACTTC.